Given below is one T cell receptor (beta chain) in context. Antigen: not known. CDR1 and CDR2 (germline): SNHLY, FYNNEI. V was cut by 2 bases and J by 10 bases, with 17 bases left in between. The CDR3 totals 14 residues. Sequencing used immunoSEQ multiplex PCR; TCRdb keeps in-frame clones, though not all of them. Here the sample spans tens of thousands of clones, 84% being singletons. This record comes from a study of T cell responses to AZD1222 COVID-19 vaccine. General study findings and limits: None of the repertoires were sampled until the peak T cell response had passed. Clonal diversity may have been underestimated, and the donors were mostly white British, with more females than males.

This specimen was peripheral blood, taken on day 0 of AZD1222 vaccination. The V gene is TRBV2, the J gene TRBJ1-2; possibly TRBD1 for D (6 bases). The source is an adult in good health. The CDR3 nucleotides read TGTGCCAGCAGTGAAAGGACAGCCAATGTTATCTACACCTTC. This encodes CASSERTANVIYTF.